This TCR beta chain was retrieved from a study of molecular identifiers for immune sequencing clone quantification (dated by TCRdb to 2017 to 2018). Concerning the study at large: For a replicate experiment, RNA from roughly 21,000 or 96,000 naive CD8 T cells was divided into five aliquots, of which four were sequenced. CD8 T cells were used in a methods study to benchmark molecular-identifier clustering-based TCR repertoire sequencing (MIDCIRS) and TCR RNA copy counting. Overall results and qualifications from the work: A single cell's worth of spiked-in Jurkat TCR RNA was reported detectable even among some 920,000 naive CD8 T cells. Approximately 2.7 recovered TCR RNA copies per cell were obtained by modeling, versus about 9 by digital PCR, implying a capture efficiency of about 30%. When barcode sub-clustering was omitted, TCR diversity was inflated by chimeric consensus sequences, with chimeras reaching as high as 47%. Highly expanded clone sizes could be underestimated if identical TCR molecules share a barcode. Clones above 20 RNA copies held over 98% of molecules in CMV-specific effector cells but under 1% in naive cells. Naive libraries contained spiked-in Jurkat TCR RNA (approximately ten copies' worth), which is not part of the donor repertoire.

This clonotype showed up many times. Its antigen is currently not known. No clone much larger than this one lies a single base away; base qualities are absent. Library method: PCR. Sequencing relied on an Illumina HiSeq 4000. Bulk TCR libraries were made following a previously described method, with the TCR primers given in Table S5. The Qiagen AllPrep DNA/RNA kit was used to purify total RNA. Before analysis, reads from multiple sequencing runs of the same library were pooled. Per the source publication's procedure: Reads were retained only if an exact TCR constant sequence was present, and the retained reads were trimmed to 150 nt and grouped according to their 12-nt molecular barcodes. Reads inside each barcode group were sub-clustered using a 15% Levenshtein threshold, and a quality-weighted consensus sequence was constructed for each RNA molecule. Non-functional sequences were discarded, and so were lower-count sequences lying one edit away from another sequence. Based on fitting two negative binomial distributions, any barcode sub-cluster with under 20% of the maximum read count was discarded. TCRdb handled the public reads itself, with Q25 trimming in fastp and clone calling in MiXCR, and kept productive beta chains. Here each entry gathers all rows of one CDR3 protein and keeps the most common genes and DNA. It is TCRdb's table, rather than the study itself, that gives the V and J calls and clone size. The sample table lists approximately 500,000 distinct CDR3 sequences, about a fifth of them with a count of one. The ten most abundant clones make up 0.84% of the sample.

Libraries of naive CD8 T cells were generated from about 21,000 to 970,000 sorted cells, with 10%, 30% or 50% of the purified RNA used. Naive CD8 T cells, defined as CD8+CD4-CCR7+CD45RA+, were FACS-sorted into RLT Plus buffer on a BD FACSAria II. Around 10 TCR copies' worth of Jurkat RNA were spiked into roughly 19,000-1,000,000 naive CD8 T cell samples to test detection sensitivity. CD8 T cells were enriched using RosetteSep CD8+ T Cell Enrichment Cocktail and Ficoll-Paque, and the enriched cells then underwent ACK red cell lysis. The CDR3 covers 14 residues, taking in both the cysteine and the phenylalanine. The entry retains the CDR3 DNA only, 42 bases that are in frame from base 1. Looking up the germline V gene (reference sequence) yields CDR1 DFQATT and CDR2 SNEGSKA. At the junction V is shortened by 6 bases and J by 2 bases; bases outside the gene matches: 7.

The sequence links TRBV20-1 to TRBJ2-1, with 7 bases aligning to TRBD1. This receptor was obtained from a human donor in good health. Some libraries in this study had Jurkat cell RNA spiked in. Sequencing was carried out using naive CD8+ T cells from blood, with Jurkat cell RNA spiked in. This specimen's cell subset or site label, interpreted: FACS-sorted CD8+CD4-CCR7+CD45RA+ naive T cells. Here the CDR3 is given as CSAVETGTYNEQFF. Here is the DNA: TGCAGTGCCGTCGAGACAGGGACCTACAATGAGCAGTTCTTC.